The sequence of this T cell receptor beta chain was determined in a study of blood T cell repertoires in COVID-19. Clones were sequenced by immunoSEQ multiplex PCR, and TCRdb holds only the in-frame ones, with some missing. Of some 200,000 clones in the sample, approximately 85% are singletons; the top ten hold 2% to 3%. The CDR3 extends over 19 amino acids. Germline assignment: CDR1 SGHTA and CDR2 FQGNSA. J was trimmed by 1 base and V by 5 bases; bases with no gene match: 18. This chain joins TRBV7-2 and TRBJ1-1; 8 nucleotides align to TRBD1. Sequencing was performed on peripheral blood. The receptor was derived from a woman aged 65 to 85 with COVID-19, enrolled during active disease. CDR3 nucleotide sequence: TGTGCCAGCAGCGAATCCAGGGGGCGCAATCTTAGGGGGAACACTGAAGCTTTCTTT. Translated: CASSESRGRNLRGNTEAFF.